The subject of this entry is one TCR beta chain. TCRdb's copy holds only in-frame clones and misses some; the assay was immunoSEQ multiplex PCR. The sample contains some 85,000 clones, around 94% of which appear only once. The data were obtained in a study of T cell changes during pregnancy in multiple sclerosis. The V gene's germline CDR1 is MDHEN and CDR2 SYDVKM. The CDR3 is 11 amino acids. Trimming took 6 bases from V and 10 from J, leaving 12 bases between them. Here the sequenced sample was peripheral blood, taken in the third trimester of pregnancy. The chain has TRBV28 and TRBJ1-1, with D maybe TRBD1 (5 bases). The clonotype was recovered from a female donor with multiple sclerosis, enrolled in a pregnancy study. The CDR3 nucleotides read TGTGCCAGCAGCACCGCCGACAGAGCTTTCTTT. It encodes CASSTADRAFF.